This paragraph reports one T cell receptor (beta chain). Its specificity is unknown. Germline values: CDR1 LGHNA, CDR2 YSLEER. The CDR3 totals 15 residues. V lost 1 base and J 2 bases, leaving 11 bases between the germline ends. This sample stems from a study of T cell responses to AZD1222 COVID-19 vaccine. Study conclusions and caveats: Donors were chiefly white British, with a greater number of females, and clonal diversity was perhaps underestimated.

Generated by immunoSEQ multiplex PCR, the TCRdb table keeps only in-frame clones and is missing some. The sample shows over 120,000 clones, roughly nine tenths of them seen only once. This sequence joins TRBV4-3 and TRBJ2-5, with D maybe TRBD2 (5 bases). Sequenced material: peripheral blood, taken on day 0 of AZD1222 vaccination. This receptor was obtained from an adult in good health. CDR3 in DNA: TGCGCCAGCAGCCAAGTACTAGGTAGTCAAGAGACCCAGTACTTC. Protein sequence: CASSQVLGSQETQYF.